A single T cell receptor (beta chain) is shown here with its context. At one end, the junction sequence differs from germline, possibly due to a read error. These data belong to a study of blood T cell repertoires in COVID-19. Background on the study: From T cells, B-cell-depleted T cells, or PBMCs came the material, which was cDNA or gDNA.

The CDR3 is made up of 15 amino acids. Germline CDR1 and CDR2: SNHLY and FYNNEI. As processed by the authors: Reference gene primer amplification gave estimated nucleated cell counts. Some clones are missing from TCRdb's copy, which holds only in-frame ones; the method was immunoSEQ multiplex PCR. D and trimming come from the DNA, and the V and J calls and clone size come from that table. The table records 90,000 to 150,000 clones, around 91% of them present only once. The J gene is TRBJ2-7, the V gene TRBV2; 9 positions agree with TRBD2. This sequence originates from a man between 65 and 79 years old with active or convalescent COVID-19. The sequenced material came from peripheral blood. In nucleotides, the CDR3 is TGTGCCAGCAGCGAAGTGCGACTAGCGGTCTACGAGCAGTACTTC. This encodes CASSEVRLAVYEQYF.